This T cell receptor beta chain is drawn from a study of T cells in Graves' hyperthyroidism and ophthalmopathy. General observations from the study: Classification by a 13 V-J model distinguished ophthalmopathy from stable hyperthyroidism.

The table lists this clonotype with a few counts. What it binds is unknown. Amplified TCR beta CDR3 regions came from RNA transcripts. Primed by the HTBI set, a first-round RT-PCR was run on the TCR CDR3. MiXCR, applied by TCRdb to the multiplex PCR reads, yields one record per CDR3 protein. The repertoire includes 500,000 to 600,000 distinct CDR3 sequences, approximately 15% of them detected once, and approximately 18% sits in the top ten. The sample was blood. This receptor was taken from a woman under 30 with Graves' hyperthyroidism.

The CDR3 is CASSDRQGRDTIYF. The CDR3 DNA reads as TGTGCCAGCAGTGATCGACAGGGACGGGACACCATATATTTT. The chain joins TRBV6-1 to TRBJ1-3; TRBD1 agrees at 7 bases. This CDR3 has 14 residues. The germline gives CDR1 MNHNS, CDR2 SASEGT. The J segment lost 8 bases and the V segment lost 3 bases, leaving 7 bases of the junction unmatched.